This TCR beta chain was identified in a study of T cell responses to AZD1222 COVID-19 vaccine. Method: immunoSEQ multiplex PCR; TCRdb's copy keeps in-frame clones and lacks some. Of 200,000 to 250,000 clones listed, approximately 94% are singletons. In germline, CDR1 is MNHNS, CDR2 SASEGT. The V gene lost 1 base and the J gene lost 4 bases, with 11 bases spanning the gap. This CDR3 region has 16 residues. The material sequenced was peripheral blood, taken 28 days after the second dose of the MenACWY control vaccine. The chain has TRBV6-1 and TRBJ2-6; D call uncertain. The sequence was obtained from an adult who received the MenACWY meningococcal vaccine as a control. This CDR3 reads CASSEGRFFGANVLTF. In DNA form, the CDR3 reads TGTGCCAGCAGTGAAGGTCGATTCTTCGGGGCCAACGTCCTGACTTTC.